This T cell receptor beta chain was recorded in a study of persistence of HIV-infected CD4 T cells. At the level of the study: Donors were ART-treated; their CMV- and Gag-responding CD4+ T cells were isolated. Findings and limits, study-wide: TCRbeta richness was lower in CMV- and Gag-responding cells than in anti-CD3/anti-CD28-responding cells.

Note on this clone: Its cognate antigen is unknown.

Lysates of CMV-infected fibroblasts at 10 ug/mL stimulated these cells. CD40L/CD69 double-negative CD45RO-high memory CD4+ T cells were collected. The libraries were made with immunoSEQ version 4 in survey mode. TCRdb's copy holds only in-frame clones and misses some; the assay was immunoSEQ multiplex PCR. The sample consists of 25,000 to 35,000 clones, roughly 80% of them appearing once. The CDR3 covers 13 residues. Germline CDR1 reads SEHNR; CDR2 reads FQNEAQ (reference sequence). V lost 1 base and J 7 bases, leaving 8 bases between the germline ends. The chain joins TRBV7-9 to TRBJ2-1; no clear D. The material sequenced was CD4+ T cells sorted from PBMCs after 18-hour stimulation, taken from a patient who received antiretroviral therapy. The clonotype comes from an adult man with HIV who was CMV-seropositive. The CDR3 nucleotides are TGTGCCAGCAGCTTAGAAGGCGCTAATGAGCAGTTCTTC. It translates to CASSLEGANEQFF.